This is a list of T cell receptor beta chains from one sample in a study of HIV-infected patients and healthy controls. TCRdb called the 5' RACE reads again in MiXCR, with one record for every CDR3 protein. The data hold around 13,000 distinct CDR3 sequences, with roughly 9.9% observed a single time. Sequencing was performed on blood. Every receptor here comes from an adult in good health. Each CDR3 is given with its conserved first and last residue. D genes are given only for firm matches. For some rows the clone size is stated as once, few or many, or as a class when expanded; others skip it.

CDR3 | DNA | D | J | V | size
CASSFWAETRNIQYF | TGTGCCAGCAGCTTTTGGGCCGAGACGAGAAACATTCAGTACTTC | . | TRBJ2-4 | TRBV11-2 | .
CASSSTAYEQYF | TGTGCCAGCAGTTCCACAGCCTACGAGCAGTACTTC | . | TRBJ2-7 | TRBV28 | medium-sized
CASSVTSGVSYNEQFF | TGTGCCAGCAGCGTAACTAGCGGGGTCTCCTACAATGAGCAGTTCTTC | TRBD2 | TRBJ2-1 | TRBV9 | medium-sized
CASSLLFVSDEQFF | TGCGCCAGCAGCTTGCTTTTTGTTTCGGATGAGCAGTTCTTC | . | TRBJ2-1 | TRBV5-1 | many
CASSDGLADGNEQFF | TGTGCCAGCAGTGATGGACTAGCGGACGGCAATGAGCAGTTCTTC | TRBD2 | TRBJ2-1 | TRBV6-2/TRBV6-3 | few
CASSPGRLNYGYTF | TGTGCCAGTAGCCCTGGACGGCTTAACTATGGCTACACCTTC | . | TRBJ1-2 | TRBV19 | few
CASSLFGGSYVPQHF | TGTGCCAGCAGTTTATTTGGGGGGTCTTATGTGCCCCAGCATTTT | . | TRBJ1-5 | TRBV28 | medium-sized
CSATLLTDRDQFF | TGCAGTGCTACCCTACTCACGGATCGGGACCAGTTCTTC | . | TRBJ2-1 | TRBV20-1 | medium-sized
CASSLVQGAWDQETQYF | TGTGCCAGCAGCTTAGTGCAGGGGGCATGGGACCAAGAGACCCAGTACTTC | TRBD1 | TRBJ2-5 | TRBV7-2 | many
CASSRGAGRNEQFF | TGTGCCAGCAGTCGGGGTGCAGGACGGAATGAGCAGTTCTTC | . | TRBJ2-1 | TRBV2 | many
CASSPPGGDNQPQHF | TGTGCCAGCAGCCCGCCTGGGGGCGACAATCAGCCCCAGCATTTT | . | TRBJ1-5 | TRBV7-9 | many
CASSSSDLNTEAFF | TGTGCCAGCAGCTCATCAGACTTGAACACTGAAGCTTTCTTT | . | TRBJ1-1 | TRBV7-9 | medium-sized
CASSSRSRYYEQYF | TGTGCCAGCAGCTCCCGGTCCAGGTACTACGAGCAGTACTTC | . | TRBJ2-7 | TRBV7-2 | few
CASSQAETSGYEQYF | TGCGCCAGCAGCCAAGCCGAAACTAGCGGCTACGAGCAGTACTTC | TRBD2 | TRBJ2-7 | TRBV4-1 | medium-sized